One and the same sample provided the 12 T cell receptor beta chains below, sequenced in a study of blood T cell repertoires in COVID-19. Assay: immunoSEQ multiplex PCR; the TCRdb copy retains only in-frame clones and omits some. The sample lists some 210,000 clones, around nine tenths seen once, with roughly 5% in the top ten. Sequences were obtained from peripheral blood. These TCRs come from a woman aged 40-49 years with acute or convalescent COVID-19.

The V gene is TRBV5-6, the J gene TRBJ1-5, with a tentative D call TRBD1 (6 bases). V lost 2 bases and J 8 bases, leaving 8 bases between the germline ends. Per the germline V gene, CDR1 is SGHDT and CDR2 is YYEEEE. This CDR3 region has 12 residues. The CDR3 loop is CASSFRGKPQHF. CDR3 DNA: TGTGCCAGCAGCTTCAGGGGTAAGCCCCAGCATTTT. Based on the CDR3 plus reference TRBV5-6 and TRBJ1-5, the full variable domain is DAGVTQSPTHLIKTRGQQVTLRCSPKSGHDTVSWYQQALGQGPQFIFQYYEEEERQRGNFPDRFSGHQFPNYSSELNVNALLLGDSALYLCASSFRGKPQHFGDGTRLSIL.

This clone has a single count. The CDR3 sequence: CATDREKETQYF. CDR3 sequence (DNA): TGTGCCACGGACAGGGAGAAGGAGACCCAGTACTTC. This chain links TRBV7-9 with TRBJ2-5; TRBD1 matches at 8 bases. Per germline, CDR1 SEHNR and CDR2 FQNEAQ (reference sequence). The J segment lost 5 bases and the V segment lost 10 bases, leaving 6 bases of the junction unmatched. The CDR3 contains 12 residues.

This sequence joins TRBV7-3 and TRBJ1-2; 7 bases are shared with TRBD1. V lost 4 bases, J lost 7 bases, and 9 bases stayed unmatched. The CDR3 totals 14 residues. Per germline, CDR1 SGHTA and CDR2 FQGTGA. In DNA form, the CDR3 reads TGTGCCAGCAGCTCATCACAGGGGTCAGGTGGCTACACCTTC. Translation gives CASSSSQGSGGYTF.

V usage is TRBV5-1 and J usage is TRBJ1-6, with D maybe TRBD1 (6 bases). The germline V gene has CDR1 SGHRS and CDR2 YFSETQ. The V and J ends lost 0 bases and 4 bases respectively, with 14 bases between them. The CDR3 length is 17 residues. The CDR3 nucleotides are TGCGCCAGCAGCTTGGTAGGGTCAGGGGATTATAATTCACCCCTCCACTTT. It is translated as CASSLVGSGDYNSPLHF.

In DNA form, the CDR3 reads TGTGCCACCAGACCATCGGACAGGGCTTACGGCGGGGAGCTGTTTTTT. This codes for CATRPSDRAYGGELFF. The V call is TRBV15, the J call TRBJ2-2, with 8 bases lining up with TRBD1. Germline values: CDR1 LNHNV, CDR2 YYDKDF (reference sequence). The CDR3 has 16 residues. The V gene end was trimmed by 6 bases and the J gene end by 7 bases; junction bases not matched to a gene: 13. Complete variable domain (other parts from reference TRBV15 and TRBJ2-2): DAMVIQNPRYQVTQFGKPVTLSCSQTLNHNVMYWYQQKSSQAPKLLFHYYDKDFNNEADTPDNFQSRRPNTSFCFLDIRSPGLGDTAMYLCATRPSDRAYGGELFFGEGSRLTVL.

The V call is TRBV7-8, the J call TRBJ1-4; D gene unclear. This CDR3 contains 14 residues. CDR1 is SGHVS and CDR2 is FQNEAQ in the germline V gene. Trimming stripped 5 bases from V and 8 bases from J, with 15 bases between. CDR3 in amino acids: CASSQRGFGEKLFF. DNA for the CDR3: TGTGCCAGCAGCCAACGTGGATTCGGGGAAAAACTGTTTTTT.

The chain carries TRBV29-1 and TRBJ1-1; 7 nucleotides match TRBD1. The CDR3 spans 14 residues. Looked up from germline, CDR1 is SQVTM and CDR2 is ANQGSEA. V shed 7 bases and J 7 bases; nucleotides not matched to a gene: 15. The CDR3 sequence is CSGSQTGYGSEAFF. CDR3 DNA: TGCAGCGGATCACAGACAGGGTACGGTAGTGAAGCTTTCTTT. Full variable domain (missing parts from reference TRBV29-1 and TRBJ1-1): SAVISQKPSRDICQRGTSLTIQCQVDSQVTMMFWYRQQPGQSLTLIATANQGSEATYESGFVIDKFPISRPNLTFSTLTVSNMSPEDSSIYLCSGSQTGYGSEAFFGQGTRLTVV.

As regards this clone: Different DNA sequences within this sample yield the same CDR3. The J gene is TRBJ1-2, the V gene TRBV19; D ambiguous. CDR1 is LNHDA, CDR2 SQIVND, per germline (reference sequence). V lost 2 bases, J lost 2 bases, and 6 bases lay in between. The CDR3 sequence is 13 residues long. In nucleotides, the CDR3 is TGTGCCAGTAGTATAAACAGAAACTATGGCTACACCTTC. Protein sequence: CASSINRNYGYTF. The whole variable domain, filled in from reference TRBV19 and TRBJ1-2, reads DGGITQSPKYLFRKEGQNVTLSCEQNLNHDAMYWYRQDPGQGLRLIYYSQIVNDFQKGDIAEGYSVSREKKESFPLTVTSAQKNPTAFYLCASSINRNYGYTFGSGTRLTVV.

The V and J genes are TRBV19 and TRBJ2-3; TRBD1 matches 9 bases. Trimming cost V 3 bases and J 2 bases; bases outside gene matches: 6. CDR1 and CDR2 (germline): LNHDA, SQIVND (reference sequence). The CDR3 is made up of 16 amino acids. The CDR3 bases are TGTGCCAGTAGTATGCGTGGGACAGGGCACACAGATACGCAGTATTTT. It encodes CASSMRGTGHTDTQYF.

The rearrangement joins TRBV6-5 to TRBJ2-1; 7 nucleotides line up with TRBD1. The CDR3 consists of 16 residues. The ends lost 4 bases at V and 7 bases at J; junction bases unmatched: 13. Germline CDR1 MNHEY, CDR2 SVGAGI. The CDR3 is CASSSAHFGTANEQFF. DNA for the CDR3: TGTGCCAGCAGTTCAGCTCATTTCGGGACAGCAAATGAGCAGTTCTTC.

This clone was seen only once. V usage is TRBV5-1 and J usage is TRBJ2-3, with 7 bases identical to TRBD2. This CDR3 has 18 amino acids. Trimming cost V 4 bases and J 1 base; bases outside gene matches: 15. Germline-derived CDR1 and CDR2 are SGHRS and YFSETQ. The CDR3 protein is CASSVASERGARTDTQYF. The CDR3 nucleotides read TGCGCCAGCAGCGTTGCTTCGGAGCGGGGAGCACGCACAGATACGCAGTATTTT.

The chain recombines TRBV4-2 with TRBJ1-2; weak D call: TRBD1 (6 bases). Deletions cut 4 bases from V and 0 bases from J, with 12 bases between. The CDR3 sequence is 15 residues long. CDR1 and CDR2 from the germline V gene are LGHNA and YNFKEQ. The chain's CDR3 is CASSRRQDANYGYTF. DNA of the CDR3: TGTGCCAGCAGCCGACGACAGGACGCTAACTATGGCTACACCTTC.